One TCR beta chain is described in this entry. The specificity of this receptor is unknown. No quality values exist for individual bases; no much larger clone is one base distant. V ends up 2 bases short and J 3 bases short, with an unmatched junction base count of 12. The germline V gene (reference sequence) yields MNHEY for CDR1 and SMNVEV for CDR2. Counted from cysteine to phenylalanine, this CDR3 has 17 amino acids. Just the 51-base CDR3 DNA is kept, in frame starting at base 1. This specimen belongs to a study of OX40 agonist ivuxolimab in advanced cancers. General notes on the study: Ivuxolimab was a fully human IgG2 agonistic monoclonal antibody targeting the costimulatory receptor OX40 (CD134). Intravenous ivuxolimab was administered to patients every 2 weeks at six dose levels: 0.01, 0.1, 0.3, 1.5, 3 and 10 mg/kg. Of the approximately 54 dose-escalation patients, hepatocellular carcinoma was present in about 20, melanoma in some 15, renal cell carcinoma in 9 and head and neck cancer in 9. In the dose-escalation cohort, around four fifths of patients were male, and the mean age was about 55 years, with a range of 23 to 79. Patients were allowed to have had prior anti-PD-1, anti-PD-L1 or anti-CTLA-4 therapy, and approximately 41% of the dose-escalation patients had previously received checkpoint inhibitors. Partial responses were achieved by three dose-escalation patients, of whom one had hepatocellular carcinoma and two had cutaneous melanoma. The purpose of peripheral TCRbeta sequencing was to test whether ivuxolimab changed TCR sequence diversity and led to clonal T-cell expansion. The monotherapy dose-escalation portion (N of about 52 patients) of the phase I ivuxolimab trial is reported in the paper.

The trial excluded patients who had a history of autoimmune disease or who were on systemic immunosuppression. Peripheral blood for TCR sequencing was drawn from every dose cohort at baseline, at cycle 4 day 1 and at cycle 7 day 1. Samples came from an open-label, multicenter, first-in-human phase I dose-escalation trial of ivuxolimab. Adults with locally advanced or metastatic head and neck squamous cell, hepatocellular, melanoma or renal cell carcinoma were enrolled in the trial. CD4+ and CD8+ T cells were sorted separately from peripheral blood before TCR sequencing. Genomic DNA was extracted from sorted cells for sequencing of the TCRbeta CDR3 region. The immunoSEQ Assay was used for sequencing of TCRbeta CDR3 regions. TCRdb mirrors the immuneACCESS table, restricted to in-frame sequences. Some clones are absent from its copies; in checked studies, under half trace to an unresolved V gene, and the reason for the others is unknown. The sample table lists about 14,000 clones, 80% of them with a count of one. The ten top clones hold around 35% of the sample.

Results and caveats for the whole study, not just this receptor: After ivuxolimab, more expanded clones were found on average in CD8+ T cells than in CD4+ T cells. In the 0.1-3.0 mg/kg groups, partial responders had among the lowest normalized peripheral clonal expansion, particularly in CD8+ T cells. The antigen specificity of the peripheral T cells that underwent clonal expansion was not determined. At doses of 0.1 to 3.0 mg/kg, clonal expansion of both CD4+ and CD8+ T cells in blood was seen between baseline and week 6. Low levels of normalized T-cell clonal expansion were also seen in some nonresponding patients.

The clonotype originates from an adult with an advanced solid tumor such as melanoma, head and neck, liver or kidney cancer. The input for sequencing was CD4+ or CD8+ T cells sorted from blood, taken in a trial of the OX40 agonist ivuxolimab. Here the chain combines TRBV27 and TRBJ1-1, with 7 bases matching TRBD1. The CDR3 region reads CASSLLGGGVSDTEAFF. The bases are TGTGCCAGCAGTTTACTAGGGGGCGGTGTGAGTGACACTGAAGCTTTCTTT.